The 25 T cell receptor beta chains in this list originate from one sample, sequenced in a study of blood T cells in healthy people across ages. Using a J-beta primer mix together with a sample-barcoded 5' primer, a second PCR was run for 7 to 11 cycles. TCRdb fed the 5' RACE reads into MiXCR, producing one record per CDR3 protein. The sample holds 650,000 to 700,000 distinct CDR3 sequences, about 30% seen once. Sequencing was done on a sample of blood. The receptors originated from a woman over 75 in good health.

This clonotype showed up many times. The genes are TRBV11-2 and TRBJ2-5; D not certain. The V gene lost 2 bases and the J gene lost 6 bases, with 13 bases spanning the gap. Germline V CDR1 and CDR2: SGHAT, FQNNGV. This CDR3 spans 14 amino acids. In DNA form, the CDR3 reads TGTGCCAGCAGCTTACCCGGTGGGGTACAGACCCAGTACTTC. This gives the protein CASSLPGGVQTQYF.

The chain links TRBV5-1 to TRBJ2-5; D is undetermined. This CDR3 spans 13 amino acids. V was shortened by 4 bases and J by 11 bases, with 18 bases between the two germline ends. Germline assignment: CDR1 SGHRS and CDR2 YFSETQ. This CDR3 is CASSPGGVREQYF. Here the CDR3 DNA reads TGCGCCAGCAGCCCCGGTGGGGTTCGAGAGCAGTACTTC. The full variable domain, its missing parts supplied by reference TRBV5-1 and TRBJ2-5, is KAGVTQTPRYLIKTRGQQVTLSCSPISGHRSVSWYQQTPGQGLQFLFEYFSETQRNKGNFPGRFSGRQFSNSRSEMNVSTLELGDSALYLCASSPGGVREQYFGPGTRLLVL.

This clonotype appeared many times. The CDR3 nucleotides are TGTGCCAGCAGTTTGGACAGGGCGAATCAGCCCCAGCATTTT. Translating it yields CASSLDRANQPQHF. The rearrangement joins TRBV12-3 or TRBV12-4 to TRBJ1-5, with 8 bases matching TRBD1. The junction had 2 bases not matched to a gene; V was cut back by 3 bases and J by 4 bases. The CDR3 is made up of 14 amino acids.

In its sample, this clonotype was seen many times. A much larger clone differs from this one at a single base, so this may be a read error. This chain uses TRBV20-1 with TRBJ2-5; possibly TRBD2 for D (6 bases). Per germline, CDR1 DFQATT and CDR2 SNEGSKA (reference sequence). Trimming cost V 3 bases and J 9 bases, with 8 bases left between them. The CDR3 has 10 amino acids. The CDR3 DNA reads TGCAGTGCTAGTAGGGACTCCCAGTACTTC. Translated: CSASRDSQYF.

J is TRBJ2-1 and V is TRBV6-2 or TRBV6-3; the D is unclear. The J call may be incorrect, as the DNA end agrees better with TRBJ2-7. CDR1 and CDR2 (germline): MNHEY, SVGEGT. The length of the CDR3 is 15 residues. The CDR3 DNA follows: TGTGCCAGCAGTTACTCCGAAGCATCCTACAATGAGCAGTACTTC. Its protein product is CASSYSEASYNEQYF.

This clonotype came up many times. The genes are TRBV5-6 and TRBJ1-2; D remains unclear. Trimming took off 2 bases at V and 3 bases at J, with 11 bases between the two ends. Germline V gives CDR1 SGHDT, CDR2 YYEEEE. CDR3 size: 14 residues. The CDR3 DNA follows: TGTGCCAGCAGCTTAGACTGGAAGGACTATGGCTACACCTTC. Residues: CASSLDWKDYGYTF.

This clonotype was observed many times. The chain couples TRBV7-2 to TRBJ1-2; a possible D gene is TRBD1 (5 bases). Germline values: CDR1 SGHTA, CDR2 FQGNSA. V was trimmed by 5 bases and J by 4 bases, leaving 17 bases between them. The CDR3 extends over 15 amino acids. The CDR3 region is CASSLNGGEFYGYTF. The CDR3, as DNA: TGTGCCAGCAGCCTCAACGGGGGGGAGTTCTATGGCTACACCTTC.

As for this clonotype: A much larger clone differs from this one at a single base, so this may be a read error. The genes are TRBV13 and TRBJ2-6; perhaps D is TRBD1 or TRBD2 (5 bases each). Germline CDR1 PRHDT, CDR2 FYEKMQ (reference sequence). CDR3 size: 15 residues. CDR3 residues: CASSFRDPGANVRTF. CDR3 nucleotide sequence: TGTGCCAGCAGCTTTCGGGACCCTGGGGCCAACGTCCGGACTTTC.

This clonotype appeared a few times. A much bigger clone sits one base away, suggesting this may be a read error. The V gene is TRBV15, the J gene TRBJ2-7; 7 bases are shared with TRBD1. CDR1 is LNHNV, CDR2 YYDKDF, per germline (reference sequence). The CDR3 runs 18 residues. The J segment lost 7 bases and the V segment lost 3 bases, leaving 21 bases of the junction unmatched. CDR3 coding DNA: TGTGCCACCAGCAGGAAATTGGGACAGACTTCTAGGGGGAATGAGCAGTACTTC. Translated: CATSRKLGQTSRGNEQYF.

This rearrangement joins TRBV13 to TRBJ1-1; D remains unclear. CDR1 and CDR2 (germline): PRHDT, FYEKMQ (reference sequence). The CDR3 spans 14 residues. V gave up 3 bases and J gave up 0 bases, with 8 bases separating them. The CDR3 DNA is TGTGCCAGCAGCTTTTGGGTTCTGAACACTGAAGCTTTCTTT. Translation: CASSFWVLNTEAFF. Drawing the rest from reference TRBV13 and TRBJ1-1, the complete variable domain is AAGVIQSPRHLIKEKRETATLKCYPIPRHDTVYWYQQGPGQDPQFLISFYEKMQSDKGSIPDRFSAQQFSDYHSELNMSSLELGDSALYFCASSFWVLNTEAFFGQGTRLTVV.

The chain recombines TRBV2 with TRBJ1-4, with D possibly TRBD1 on 6 matching bases. The V end lost 5 bases, the J end lost 3 bases, and 16 bases lay between the germline ends. The CDR3 contains 16 residues. Germline loops: CDR1 SNHLY, CDR2 FYNNEI. CDR3 loop: CASSPRGRGANEKLFF. DNA for the CDR3: TGTGCCAGCAGTCCAAGGGGCAGGGGAGCTAATGAAAAACTGTTTTTT.

In this sample, this clonotype turned up many times. V is TRBV10-3 and J is TRBJ1-1; a weak D match, TRBD1 (5 bases). The germline gives CDR1 ENHRY, CDR2 SYGVKD. CDR3 length equals 16 residues. Deletions cut 3 bases from V and 2 bases from J, with 16 bases between. This CDR3 is CAISDKGGRANTEAFF. In DNA form, the CDR3 reads TGTGCCATCAGTGATAAGGGTGGCAGGGCCAACACTGAAGCTTTCTTT.

The sample holds a few counts of this clonotype. J is TRBJ1-6 and V is TRBV3-1; 7 positions agree with TRBD1. The germline CDR1 and CDR2 sequences are LGHDT and YNNKEL (reference sequence). Unmatched junction bases numbered 13, after V lost 4 bases and J lost 7 bases. The CDR3 has 17 residues. The CDR3 bases are TGTGCCAGCAGCCTCAGGGGAGGGGGCGCCGTGAATTCACCCCTCCACTTT. This encodes CASSLRGGGAVNSPLHF.

The chain employs TRBV29-1 and TRBJ2-7; no definite D call. Looked up from germline, CDR1 is SQVTM and CDR2 is ANQGSEA. CDR3 length equals 11 residues. Trimming pared 8 bases from V and 0 bases from J, leaving 8 bases between. As DNA, the CDR3 is TGCAGCATTCGGACCTCCTACGAGCAGTACTTC. Its translation is CSIRTSYEQYF.

This clonotype has at least ten counts. The chain joins TRBV7-9 to TRBJ1-2; D might be TRBD1 (5 bases). Trimming left V 1 base short and J 3 bases short, with 12 bases between. This CDR3 spans 15 amino acids. Germline CDR1 is SEHNR and CDR2 is FQNEAQ (reference sequence). CDR3 nucleotide sequence: TGTGCCAGCAGCTTAGGGGGGACGACGTACTATGGCTACACCTTC. This sequence encodes CASSLGGTTYYGYTF.

This clonotype occurred a few times. This chain links TRBV6-5 with TRBJ2-2; possible D gene TRBD2, 5 bases. Germline V gene data show CDR1 as MNHEY and CDR2 as SVGAGI. The CDR3 covers 15 residues. V lost 2 bases and J 3 bases, leaving 10 bases between the germline ends. CDR3 coding DNA: TGTGCCAGCAGTTACGTGAAGGGAGACACCGGGGAGCTGTTTTTT. As protein: CASSYVKGDTGELFF.

About this clonotype: This may come from a read error, since a much larger clone is one base off. V gene TRBV20-1 combines with J gene TRBJ2-5; no clear D. Looked up from germline, CDR1 is DFQATT and CDR2 is SNEGSKA (reference sequence). The CDR3 runs to 11 residues. In DNA form, the CDR3 reads TGCAGGGGTACATACCAAGAGACCCAGTACTTC. This translates into CRGTYQETQYF.

Notes on this clonotype: A much larger clone lies one base from this, so it may be a read error. The chain is built from TRBV21-1 and TRBJ2-6; the listed D gene, TRBD2, was not tested against the DNA. TRBV21-1 is a pseudogene segment. The CDR3 consists of 16 residues. The CDR3 region is CASSGRKFSGANVLSF. The CDR3 region has the DNA TGTGCCAGCAGCGGGAGGAAGTTTTCTGGGGCCAACGTCCTGAGTTTC.

This clonotype came up many times. V is TRBV20-1 and J is TRBJ2-7, with D maybe TRBD2 (6 bases). The germline CDR1 and CDR2 sequences are DFQATT and SNEGSKA (reference sequence). The CDR3 has 12 residues. V lost 4 bases and J 5 bases, leaving 12 bases between the germline ends. The chain's CDR3 is CSATGSGDEQYF. The CDR3 DNA reads TGCAGTGCTACAGGGTCGGGGGACGAGCAGTACTTC.

The genes are TRBV3-1 and TRBJ1-1; D might be TRBD1 (6 bases). CDR3 length: 18 amino acids. Trimming pared 6 bases from V and 4 bases from J, leaving 27 bases between. CDR1 and CDR2 (germline): LGHDT, YNNKEL (reference sequence). The CDR3, as DNA: TGTGCCAGCAGTCTTAGACAGGCGGCTACGCGGGGGGGCACTGAAGCTTTCTTT. Amino acids: CASSLRQAATRGGTEAFF. Complete variable domain (other parts from reference TRBV3-1 and TRBJ1-1): DTAVSQTPKYLVTQMGNDKSIKCEQNLGHDTMYWYKQDSKKFLKIMFSYNNKELIINETVPNRFSPKSPDKAHLNLHINSLELGDSAVYFCASSLRQAATRGGTEAFFGQGTRLTVV.

This clonotype was detected only a few times. The junction and the germline gene differ at one end; a read error may be behind it. This rearrangement joins TRBV5-6 to TRBJ2-7; weak D call: TRBD2 (5 bases). The last part of the DNA fits TRBJ2-1 better; the J call may be wrong. CDR1 SGHDT and CDR2 YYEEEE come from the germline V gene. This CDR3 has 13 amino acids. The CDR3: CVSSTGSSYEQFF. CDR3 nucleotides: TGTGTCAGCAGCACGGGGAGCTCCTACGAGCAGTTCTTC.

In its sample, this clonotype was seen many times. The chain recombines TRBV7-2 with TRBJ2-7; D not certain. The CDR3 extends over 16 amino acids. Trimming left V 1 base short and J 0 bases short, with 13 bases between. Germline V gives CDR1 SGHTA, CDR2 FQGNSA. CDR3 coding DNA: TGTGCCAGCAGCTTAGGATCGAGAGACTCCTCCTACGAGCAGTACTTC. This sequence encodes CASSLGSRDSSYEQYF.

In this sample, this clonotype turned up many times. V is TRBV29-1 and J is TRBJ1-5, with a tentative D call TRBD1 (5 bases). The CDR3 is made up of 14 amino acids. CDR1 SQVTM and CDR2 ANQGSEA come from the germline V gene. Trimming took 5 bases from V and 3 from J, leaving 14 bases between them. The CDR3 region is CSVWEGLNNQPQHF. CDR3 sequence (DNA): TGCAGCGTTTGGGAGGGACTTAACAATCAGCCCCAGCATTTT.

This chain joins TRBV20-1 and TRBJ2-7; weak D call: TRBD1 (5 bases). The germline gives CDR1 DFQATT, CDR2 SNEGSKA (reference sequence). This CDR3 is 14 amino acids long. V gave up 2 bases and J gave up 0 bases, with 11 bases separating them. DNA of the CDR3: TGCAGTGCTAGACAGGACACAAACTCCTACGAGCAGTACTTC. It encodes CSARQDTNSYEQYF.

The V gene is TRBV20-1, the J gene TRBJ1-5; a possible D gene is TRBD1 (6 bases). The CDR3 has 14 amino acids. The germline gives CDR1 DFQATT, CDR2 SNEGSKA (reference sequence). Deletions cut 5 bases from V and 3 bases from J, with 14 bases between. CDR3 in DNA: TGCAGTGCTCCCAGGACAGCTAACAATCAGCCCCAGCATTTT. It is translated as CSAPRTANNQPQHF.